The present entry profiles one T cell receptor beta chain with its context. The sample originates from a study of identical twins. Trimming stripped 1 base from V and 8 bases from J, with 20 bases between. CDR1 is LGHDT, CDR2 YNNKEL, per germline (reference sequence). There are 17 residues in the CDR3. One entry per CDR3 protein results from TCRdb running MiXCR on the 5' RACE reads. Here the sample spans under 300,000 distinct CDR3 sequences, approximately 11% being singletons. This sample was also put to use in a study of yellow fever vaccine responses in identical twins.

The clonotype was recovered from a woman aged 18-29 years in good health. Sequencing was performed on memory (CD45RO+) T cells sorted from blood. The chain recombines TRBV3-1 with TRBJ1-4; no reliable D call. CDR3 in DNA: TGTGCCAGCAGCCAAGGCACTTCATTCGGACTGAAGGAAAAACTGTTTTTT. Protein product: CASSQGTSFGLKEKLFF.